This entry lists 11 T cell receptor beta chains sequenced from one sample in a study of response to subunit inactivated influenza vaccine. From the RT-PCR reads, TCRdb called clonotypes with MiXCR, one entry per CDR3 protein. The sample has more than 700,000 distinct CDR3 sequences; 21% are singletons. Sequenced material: PBMCs from blood, taken 5 days after vaccination. The receptors here all came from a man aged 45-65 years who received an inactivated influenza vaccine.

The genes are TRBV3-1 and TRBJ2-2, with 7 nucleotides matching TRBD1. The CDR3 contains 14 residues. The germline gives CDR1 LGHDT, CDR2 YNNKEL (reference sequence). V shed 6 bases and J 7 bases; nucleotides not matched to a gene: 8. This chain's CDR3 is CASSRSTGVGELFF. The CDR3 nucleotides are TGTGCCAGCAGTCGATCTACAGGGGTCGGGGAGCTGTTTTTT.

The sample holds many counts of this clonotype. The V gene is TRBV3-1, the J gene TRBJ2-5, with TRBD2 matching 8 bases. V was clipped by 3 bases and J by 2 bases; unmatched bases: 14. Germline assignment: CDR1 LGHDT and CDR2 YNNKEL (reference sequence). The CDR3 totals 18 residues. CDR3 coding DNA: TGTGCCAGCAGCCACCCGGGACTAGGGAAAGGAGAACAAGAGACCCAGTACTTC. Amino acids: CASSHPGLGKGEQETQYF.

This clonotype was counted only a few times. The rearrangement joins TRBV7-9 to TRBJ2-7, with 9 nucleotides matching TRBD1. J lost 7 bases, V lost 3 bases, and 13 bases had no gene match. From germline, CDR1 is SEHNR and CDR2 FQNEAQ (reference sequence). The CDR3 sequence is 16 residues long. CDR3 in DNA: TGTGCCAGCAGCTTCGGAACGGGACAGGGAGTCTGGGAGCAGTACTTC. The encoded protein is CASSFGTGQGVWEQYF. Complete variable domain (other parts from reference TRBV7-9 and TRBJ2-7): DTGVSQNPRHKITKRGQNVTFRCDPISEHNRLYWYRQTLGQGPEFLTYFQNEAQLEKSRLLSDRFSAERPKGSFSTLEIQRTEQGDSAMYLCASSFGTGQGVWEQYFGPGTRLTVT.

This clonotype has more than one count but fewer than ten. The V call is TRBV6-5, the J call TRBJ2-3, with D possibly matching TRBD2 (5 bases). This CDR3 comprises 15 residues. Germline V gene sequence: CDR1 MNHEY, CDR2 SVGAGI. V lost 2 bases and J 5 bases, leaving 14 bases between the germline ends. The CDR3 protein is CASSYAGAGKDTQYF. For the CDR3, the DNA is TGTGCCAGCAGTTACGCGGGCGCAGGAAAAGATACGCAGTATTTT.

The genes are TRBV28 and TRBJ1-2, with D possibly matching TRBD1 (5 bases). Germline lookup yields CDR1 MDHEN and CDR2 SYDVKM. CDR3 size: 14 residues. The germline V and J ends were trimmed by 2 bases and 4 bases, with 11 bases remaining between them. CDR3 nucleotides: TGTGCCAGCAGTTTACCGGGGACCATCTATGGCTACACCTTC. As protein: CASSLPGTIYGYTF.

The rearrangement joins TRBV5-1 to TRBJ1-1; 9 bases line up with TRBD1. Germline assignment: CDR1 SGHRS and CDR2 YFSETQ. This CDR3 has 13 amino acids. The V segment lost 6 bases and the J segment 4 bases; nucleotides outside the gene matches: 4. CDR3 in DNA: TGCGCCAGCAATATGGGACAGGGCACTGAAGCTTTCTTT. This translates into CASNMGQGTEAFF.

This clonotype has only a few counts. The genes are TRBV29-1 and TRBJ2-6; 8 positions agree with TRBD1. CDR1 is SQVTM, CDR2 ANQGSEA, per germline. This CDR3 contains 17 residues. J was trimmed by 2 bases and V by 1 base; bases with no gene match: 7. The CDR3 DNA sequence: TGCAGCGTTGAAGGCCGTACAGGGGGAACTGGGGCCAACGTCCTGACTTTC. This sequence encodes CSVEGRTGGTGANVLTF.

To note about this clonotype: A much larger clone lies a single base off, so this may be a read error. The chain has TRBV10-3 and TRBJ2-5; 10 bases fit TRBD2. This CDR3 contains 15 residues. In germline, CDR1 is ENHRY, CDR2 SYGVKD. The CDR3 sequence is CAIRSGGEIQETQCF. The CDR3 bases are TGTGCCATCAGGAGCGGGGGGGAAATCCAAGAGACCCAGTGCTTC.

The table lists this clonotype with a few counts. The V gene is TRBV4-1, the J gene TRBJ2-7, with 8 bases aligning to TRBD1. The V gene end was trimmed by 1 base and the J gene end by 3 bases; junction bases not matched to a gene: 5. The CDR3 covers 15 residues. Germline CDR1 and CDR2: MGHRA and YSYEKL. CDR3 residues: CASSQGGTGYYEQYF. DNA for the CDR3: TGCGCCAGCAGCCAAGGGGGGACAGGATACTACGAGCAGTACTTC.

This rearrangement joins TRBV10-3 to TRBJ2-7; possibly TRBD1 for D (5 bases). In germline, CDR1 is ENHRY, CDR2 SYGVKD. The CDR3 covers 16 residues. The germline V and J ends were trimmed by 3 bases and 0 bases, with 15 bases remaining between them. The CDR3 nucleotides are TGTGCCATCAGTGACCCTACGTCCAGGGCCTCCTACGAGCAGTACTTC. Protein: CAISDPTSRASYEQYF.

This clonotype was detected a few times. This sequence joins TRBV12-3 or TRBV12-4 and TRBJ2-3; TRBD2 aligns across 8 bases. The CDR3 is 12 residues long. After removal of 2 bases from V and 12 bases from J, the junction contained 4 bases not matched to a gene. The CDR3 here is CASSLRLAPQYF. CDR3 nucleotides: TGTGCCAGCAGTTTAAGACTAGCGCCACAGTATTTT.